The T cell receptor beta chain under discussion was sequenced for a study of beta chain features in type 1 diabetes. At the level of the study: Healthy donors and patients had similar age, gender and cell yields. Study observations and caveats: When cDNA is sequenced, cells with high TCR expression could be over-represented.

The entirety of the isolated RNA underwent reverse transcription, so expressed TCRB transcripts were sequenced. Assay: immunoSEQ multiplex PCR; the TCRdb copy retains only in-frame clones and omits some. The sample gives hundreds of thousands of clones, 11% of which show up once; approximately 0.045% is in the top ten. In germline, CDR1 is SGHRS, CDR2 YFSETQ. The CDR3 has 15 residues. V was trimmed by 1 base and J by 11 bases, leaving 21 bases between them. With respect to this clone: Its antigen is not identified.

The TCR sequence derives from a woman under 30 in good health. The gene calls are TRBV5-1 and TRBJ1-1; D gene ambiguous. Sequences were obtained from naive CD4+ T cells from blood. The CDR3 DNA follows: TGCGCCAGCAGCTTGAGTTCGTTAGGAACGATGGACGCTTTCTTT. Translating it yields CASSLSSLGTMDAFF.